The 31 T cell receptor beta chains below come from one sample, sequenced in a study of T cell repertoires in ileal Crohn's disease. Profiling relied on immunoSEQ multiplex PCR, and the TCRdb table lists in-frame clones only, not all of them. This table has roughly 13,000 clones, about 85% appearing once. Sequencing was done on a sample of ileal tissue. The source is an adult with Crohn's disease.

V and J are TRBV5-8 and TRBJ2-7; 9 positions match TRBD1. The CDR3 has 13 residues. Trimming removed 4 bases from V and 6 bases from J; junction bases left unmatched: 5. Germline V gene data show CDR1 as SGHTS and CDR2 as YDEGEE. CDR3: CASSRDRVGEQYF. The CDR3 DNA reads TGTGCCAGCAGCCGGGACAGGGTGGGCGAGCAGTACTTC.

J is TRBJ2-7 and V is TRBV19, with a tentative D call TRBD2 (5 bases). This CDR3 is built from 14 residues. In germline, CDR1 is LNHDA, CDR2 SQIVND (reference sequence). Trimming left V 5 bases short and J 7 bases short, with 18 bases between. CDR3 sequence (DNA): TGTGCCAGTAGTGTTACGGGTTCCCCGGGGGAGCAGTACTTC. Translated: CASSVTGSPGEQYF.

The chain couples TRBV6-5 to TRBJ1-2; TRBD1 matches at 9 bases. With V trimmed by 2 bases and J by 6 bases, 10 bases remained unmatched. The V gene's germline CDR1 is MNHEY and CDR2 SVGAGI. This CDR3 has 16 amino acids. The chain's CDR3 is CASSYTTLNRGHGYTF. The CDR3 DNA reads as TGTGCCAGCAGTTACACGACCCTAAACAGGGGGCATGGCTACACCTTC.

The CDR3 sequence is CASSLGYRGKGETQYF. DNA of the CDR3: TGTGCCAGCAGCTTGGGGTACAGGGGGAAGGGAGAGACCCAGTACTTC. This chain uses TRBV7-3 with TRBJ2-5, with 8 bases identical to TRBD1. The CDR3 runs 16 residues. V gave up 3 bases and J gave up 4 bases; unmatched junction bases: 10. Germline assignment: CDR1 SGHTA and CDR2 FQGTGA.

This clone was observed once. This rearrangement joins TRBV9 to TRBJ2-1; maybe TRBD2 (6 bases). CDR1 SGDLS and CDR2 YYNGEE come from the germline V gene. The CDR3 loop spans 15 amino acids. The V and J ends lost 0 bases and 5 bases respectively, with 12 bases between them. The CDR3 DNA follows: TGTGCCAGCAGCGTAGATCAGCGGGCGGACAATGAGCAGTTCTTC. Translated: CASSVDQRADNEQFF. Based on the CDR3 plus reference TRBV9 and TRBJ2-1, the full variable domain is DSGVTQTPKHLITATGQRVTLRCSPRSGDLSVYWYQQSLDQGLQFLIQYYNGEERAKGNILERFSAQQFPDLHSELNLSSLELGDSALYFCASSVDQRADNEQFFGPGTRLTVL.

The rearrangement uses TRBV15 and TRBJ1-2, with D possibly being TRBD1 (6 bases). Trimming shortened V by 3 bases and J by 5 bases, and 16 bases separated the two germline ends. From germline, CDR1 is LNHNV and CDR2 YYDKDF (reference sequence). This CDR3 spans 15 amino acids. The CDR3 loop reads CATSRETGAGYGYTF. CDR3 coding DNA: TGTGCCACCAGCAGGGAGACAGGTGCTGGGTATGGCTACACCTTC.

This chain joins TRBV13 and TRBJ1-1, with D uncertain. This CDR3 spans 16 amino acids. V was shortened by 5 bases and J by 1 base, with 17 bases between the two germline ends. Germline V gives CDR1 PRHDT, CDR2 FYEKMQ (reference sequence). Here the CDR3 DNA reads TGTGCCAGCAGCATTGCCGGTACAGTGGCGAACACTGAAGCTTTCTTT. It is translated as CASSIAGTVANTEAFF.

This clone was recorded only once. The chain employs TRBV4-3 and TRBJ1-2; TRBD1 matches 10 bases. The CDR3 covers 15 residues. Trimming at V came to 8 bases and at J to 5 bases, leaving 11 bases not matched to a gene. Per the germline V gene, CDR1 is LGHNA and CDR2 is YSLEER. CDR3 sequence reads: CASGGTGVRGYGYTF. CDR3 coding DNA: TGCGCCAGCGGGGGGACAGGGGTTCGGGGGTATGGCTACACCTTC.

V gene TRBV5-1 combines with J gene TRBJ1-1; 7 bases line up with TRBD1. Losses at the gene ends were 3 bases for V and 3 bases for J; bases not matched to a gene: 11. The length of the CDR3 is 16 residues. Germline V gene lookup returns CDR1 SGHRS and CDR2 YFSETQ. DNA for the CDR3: TGCGCCAGCAGCTCCCGAGACAGGGTAGCTTACACTGAAGCTTTCTTT. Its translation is CASSSRDRVAYTEAFF. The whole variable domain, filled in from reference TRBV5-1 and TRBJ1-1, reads KAGVTQTPRYLIKTRGQQVTLSCSPISGHRSVSWYQQTPGQGLQFLFEYFSETQRNKGNFPGRFSGRQFSNSRSEMNVSTLELGDSALYLCASSSRDRVAYTEAFFGQGTRLTVV.

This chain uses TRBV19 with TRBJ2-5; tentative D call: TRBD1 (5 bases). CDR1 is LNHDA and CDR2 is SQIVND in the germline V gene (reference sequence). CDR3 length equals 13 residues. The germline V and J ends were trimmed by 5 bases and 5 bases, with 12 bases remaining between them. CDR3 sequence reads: CASSFREGETQYF. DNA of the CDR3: TGTGCCAGTAGTTTCAGGGAAGGGGAGACCCAGTACTTC.

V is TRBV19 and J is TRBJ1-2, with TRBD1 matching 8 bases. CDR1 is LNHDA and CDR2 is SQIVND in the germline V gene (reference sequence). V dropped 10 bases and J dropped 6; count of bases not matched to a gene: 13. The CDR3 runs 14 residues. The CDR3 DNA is TGTGCCACTAAAAAACTGGACAGGGAAGATGGCTACACCTTC. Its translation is CATKKLDREDGYTF.

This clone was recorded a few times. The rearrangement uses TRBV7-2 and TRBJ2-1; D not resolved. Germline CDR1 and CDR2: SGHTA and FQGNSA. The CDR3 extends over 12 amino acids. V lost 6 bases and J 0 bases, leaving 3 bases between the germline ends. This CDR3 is CASRASYNEQFF. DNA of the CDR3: TGTGCCAGCAGGGCCTCCTACAATGAGCAGTTCTTC.

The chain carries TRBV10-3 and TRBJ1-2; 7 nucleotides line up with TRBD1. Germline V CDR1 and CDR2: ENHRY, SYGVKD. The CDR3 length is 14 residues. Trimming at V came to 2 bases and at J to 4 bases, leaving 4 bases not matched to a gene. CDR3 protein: CAISERQGSYGYTF. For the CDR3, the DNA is TGTGCCATCAGTGAGAGACAGGGAAGCTATGGCTACACCTTC.

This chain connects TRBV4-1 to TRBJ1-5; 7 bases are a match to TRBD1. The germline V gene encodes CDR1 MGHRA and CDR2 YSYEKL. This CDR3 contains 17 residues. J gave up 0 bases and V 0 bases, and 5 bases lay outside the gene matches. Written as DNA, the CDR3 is TGCGCCAGCAGCCAAGATAAAACAGGGGTTAGCAATCAGCCCCAGCATTTT. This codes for CASSQDKTGVSNQPQHF.

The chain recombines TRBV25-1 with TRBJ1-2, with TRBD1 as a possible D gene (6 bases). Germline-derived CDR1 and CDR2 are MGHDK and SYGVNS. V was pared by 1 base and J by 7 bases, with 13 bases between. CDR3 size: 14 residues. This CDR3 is CASSEWGGFSGYTF. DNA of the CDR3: TGTGCCAGCAGTGAATGGGGGGGCTTCTCTGGCTACACCTTC.

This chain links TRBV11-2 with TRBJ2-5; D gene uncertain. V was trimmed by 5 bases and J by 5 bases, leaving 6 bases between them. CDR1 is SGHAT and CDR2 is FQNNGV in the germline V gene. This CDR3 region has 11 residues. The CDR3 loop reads CASSPSETQYF. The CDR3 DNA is TGTGCCAGCAGCCCCAGTGAGACCCAGTACTTC.

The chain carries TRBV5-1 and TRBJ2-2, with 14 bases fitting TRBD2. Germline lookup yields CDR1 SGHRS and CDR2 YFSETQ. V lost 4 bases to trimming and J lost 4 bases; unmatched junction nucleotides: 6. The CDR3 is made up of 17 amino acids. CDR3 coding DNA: TGCGCCAGCAGCCCTGGGACTAGCGGGAGTTCCACCGGGGAGCTGTTTTTT. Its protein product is CASSPGTSGSSTGELFF.

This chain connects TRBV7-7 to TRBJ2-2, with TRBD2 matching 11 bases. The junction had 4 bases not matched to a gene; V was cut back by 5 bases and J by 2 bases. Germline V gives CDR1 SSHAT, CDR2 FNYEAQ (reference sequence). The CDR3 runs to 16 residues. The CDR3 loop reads CASSNSGRANTGELFF. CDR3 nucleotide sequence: TGTGCCAGCAGCAATAGCGGGAGGGCCAACACCGGGGAGCTGTTTTTT.

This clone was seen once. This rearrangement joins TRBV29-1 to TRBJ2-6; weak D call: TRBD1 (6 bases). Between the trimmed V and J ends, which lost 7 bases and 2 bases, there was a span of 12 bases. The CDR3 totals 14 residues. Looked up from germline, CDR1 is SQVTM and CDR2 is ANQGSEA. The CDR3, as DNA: TGCAGCGCCCAGGGGAACACTGGGGCCAACGTCCTGACTTTC. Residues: CSAQGNTGANVLTF.

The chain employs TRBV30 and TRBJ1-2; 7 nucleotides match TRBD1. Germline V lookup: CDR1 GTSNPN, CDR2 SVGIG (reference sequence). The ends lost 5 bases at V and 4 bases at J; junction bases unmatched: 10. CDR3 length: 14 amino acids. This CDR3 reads CAWATGDMVYGYTF. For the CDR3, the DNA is TGTGCCTGGGCCACAGGGGATATGGTCTATGGCTACACCTTC.

CDR3 residues: CASSLQGAGGNEQFF. CDR3 nucleotide sequence: TGTGCCAGCAGCTTACAGGGGGCAGGGGGCAATGAGCAGTTCTTC. The chain employs TRBV5-4 and TRBJ2-1, with 9 nucleotides matching TRBD1. Germline V gene data show CDR1 as SGHNT and CDR2 as YYREEE (reference sequence). This CDR3 spans 15 amino acids. V shed 2 bases and J 6 bases; nucleotides not matched to a gene: 6. The variable domain in full, completed from reference TRBV5-4 and TRBJ2-1, reads ETGVTQSPTHLIKTRGQQVTLRCSSQSGHNTVSWYQQALGQGPQFIFQYYREEENGRGNFPPRFSGLQFPNYSSELNVNALELDDSALYLCASSLQGAGGNEQFFGPGTRLTVL.

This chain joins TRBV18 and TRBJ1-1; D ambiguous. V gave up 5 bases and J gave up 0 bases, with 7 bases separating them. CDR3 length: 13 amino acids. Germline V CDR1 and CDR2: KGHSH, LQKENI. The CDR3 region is CASSESMNTEAFF. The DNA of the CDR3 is TGTGCCAGCTCAGAGAGCATGAACACTGAAGCTTTCTTT.

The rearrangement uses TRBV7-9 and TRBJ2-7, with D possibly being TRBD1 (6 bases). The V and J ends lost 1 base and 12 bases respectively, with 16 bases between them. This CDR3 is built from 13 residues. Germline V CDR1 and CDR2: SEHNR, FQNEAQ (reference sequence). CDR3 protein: CASSLEGHPRGYF. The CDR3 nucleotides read TGTGCCAGCAGCTTAGAAGGACACCCCAGGGGGTACTTC.

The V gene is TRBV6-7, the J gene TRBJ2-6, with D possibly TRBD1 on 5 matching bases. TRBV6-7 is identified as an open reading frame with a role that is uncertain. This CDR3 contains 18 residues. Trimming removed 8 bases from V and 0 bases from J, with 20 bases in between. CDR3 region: CASPEQKGSVSGANVLTF. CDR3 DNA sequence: TGTGCCAGCCCCGAACAAAAGGGGTCCGTCTCTGGGGCCAACGTCCTGACTTTC.

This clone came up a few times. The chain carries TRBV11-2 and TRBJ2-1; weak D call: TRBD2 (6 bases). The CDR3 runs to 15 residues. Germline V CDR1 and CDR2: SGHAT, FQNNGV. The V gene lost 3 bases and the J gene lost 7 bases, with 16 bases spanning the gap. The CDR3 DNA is TGTGCCAGCAGCTTTGACGGGGGAGCAGGGAATGAGCAGTTCTTC. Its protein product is CASSFDGGAGNEQFF.

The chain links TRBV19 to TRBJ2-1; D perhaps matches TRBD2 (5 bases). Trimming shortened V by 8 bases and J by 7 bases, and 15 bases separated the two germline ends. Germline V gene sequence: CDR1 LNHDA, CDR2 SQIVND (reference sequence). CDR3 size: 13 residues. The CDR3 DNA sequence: TGTGCCAGTGGATTCCGGGGTGGTAATGAGCAGTTCTTC. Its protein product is CASGFRGGNEQFF.

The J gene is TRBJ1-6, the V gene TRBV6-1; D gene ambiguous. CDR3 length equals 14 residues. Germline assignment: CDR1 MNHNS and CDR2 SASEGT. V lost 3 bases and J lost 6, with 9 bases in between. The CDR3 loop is CASSERLINSPLHF. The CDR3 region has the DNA TGTGCCAGCAGTGAGCGACTGATTAATTCACCCCTCCACTTT.

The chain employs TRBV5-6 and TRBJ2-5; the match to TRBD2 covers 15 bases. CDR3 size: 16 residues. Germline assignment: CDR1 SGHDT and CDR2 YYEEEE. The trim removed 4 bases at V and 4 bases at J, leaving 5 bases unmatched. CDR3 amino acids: CASSPPGLAGGETQYF. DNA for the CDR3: TGTGCCAGCAGCCCCCCGGGACTAGCGGGAGGAGAGACCCAGTACTTC.

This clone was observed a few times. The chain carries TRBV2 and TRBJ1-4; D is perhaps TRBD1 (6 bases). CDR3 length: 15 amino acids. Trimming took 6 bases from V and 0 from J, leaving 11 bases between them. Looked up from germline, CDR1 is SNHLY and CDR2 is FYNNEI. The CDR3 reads CASSSAGATNEKLFF. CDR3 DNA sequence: TGTGCCAGCAGCTCCGCAGGGGCAACTAATGAAAAACTGTTTTTT.

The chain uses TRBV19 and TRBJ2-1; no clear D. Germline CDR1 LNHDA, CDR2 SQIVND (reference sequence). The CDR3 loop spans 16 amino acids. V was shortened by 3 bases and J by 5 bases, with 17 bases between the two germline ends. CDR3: CASSIPAGPWNNEQFF. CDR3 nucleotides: TGTGCCAGTAGTATTCCGGCAGGCCCTTGGAACAATGAGCAGTTCTTC.

The CDR3 loop is CASSLSFVVYEQYF. The CDR3 bases are TGTGCCAGCAGCTTAAGTTTCGTCGTTTACGAGCAGTACTTC. The gene calls are TRBV11-2 and TRBJ2-5; D ambiguous. The tail of the sequence fits TRBJ2-7 better, so the J call may be wrong. In germline, CDR1 is SGHAT, CDR2 FQNNGV. This CDR3 region has 14 residues.